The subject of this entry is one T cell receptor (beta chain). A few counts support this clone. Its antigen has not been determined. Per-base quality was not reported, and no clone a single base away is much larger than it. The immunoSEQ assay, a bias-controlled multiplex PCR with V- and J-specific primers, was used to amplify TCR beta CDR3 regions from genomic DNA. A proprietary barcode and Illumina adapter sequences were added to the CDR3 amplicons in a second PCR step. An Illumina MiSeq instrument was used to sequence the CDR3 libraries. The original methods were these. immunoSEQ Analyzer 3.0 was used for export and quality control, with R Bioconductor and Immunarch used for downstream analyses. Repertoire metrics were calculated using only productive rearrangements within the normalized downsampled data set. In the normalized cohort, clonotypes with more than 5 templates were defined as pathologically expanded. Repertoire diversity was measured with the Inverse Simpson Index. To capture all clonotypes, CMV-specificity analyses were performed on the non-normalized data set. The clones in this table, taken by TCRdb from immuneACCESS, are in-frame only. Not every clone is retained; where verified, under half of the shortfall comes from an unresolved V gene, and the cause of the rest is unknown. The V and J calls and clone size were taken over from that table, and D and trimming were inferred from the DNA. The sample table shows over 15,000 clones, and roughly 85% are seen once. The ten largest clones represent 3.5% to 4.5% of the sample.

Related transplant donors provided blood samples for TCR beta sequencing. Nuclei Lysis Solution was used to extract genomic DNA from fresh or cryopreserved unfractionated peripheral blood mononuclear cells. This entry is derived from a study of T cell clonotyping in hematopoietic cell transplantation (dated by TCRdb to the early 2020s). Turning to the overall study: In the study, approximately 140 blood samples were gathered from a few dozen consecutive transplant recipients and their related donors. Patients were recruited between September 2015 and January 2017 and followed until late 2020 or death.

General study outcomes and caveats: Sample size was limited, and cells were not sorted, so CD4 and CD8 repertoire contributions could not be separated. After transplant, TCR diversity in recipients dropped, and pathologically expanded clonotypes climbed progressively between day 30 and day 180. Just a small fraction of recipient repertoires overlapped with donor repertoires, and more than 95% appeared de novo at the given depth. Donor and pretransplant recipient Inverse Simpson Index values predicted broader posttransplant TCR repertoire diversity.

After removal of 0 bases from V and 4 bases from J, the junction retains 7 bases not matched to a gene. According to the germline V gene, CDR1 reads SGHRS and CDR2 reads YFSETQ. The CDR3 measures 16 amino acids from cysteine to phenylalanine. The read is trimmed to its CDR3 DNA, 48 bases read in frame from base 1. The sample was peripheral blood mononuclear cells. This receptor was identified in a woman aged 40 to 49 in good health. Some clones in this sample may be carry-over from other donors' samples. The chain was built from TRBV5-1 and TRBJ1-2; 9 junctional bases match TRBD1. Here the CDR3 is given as CASSLAGDRDPYGYTF. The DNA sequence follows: TGCGCCAGCAGCTTGGCCGGGGACAGGGACCCCTATGGCTACACCTTC.